Given below is one TCR beta chain in context. One end of the junction is discordant with germline, which a read error may explain. The CDR3 loop spans 13 amino acids. Germline assignment: CDR1 SSHAT and CDR2 FNYEAQ (reference sequence). Measured with immunoSEQ multiplex PCR; TCRdb has only the in-frame clones, and not every one. The data hold hundreds of thousands of clones, with about 83% observed a single time. These data belong to a study of blood T cell repertoires in COVID-19. Study details: Sources were T cells, B-cell-depleted T cells, or PBMCs; the material itself was cDNA or gDNA.

Membership in each cohort depended on participant-reported clinical history. Cohort 3 donors counted as recovered after two negative PCRs, clearance, or resolved symptoms. This receptor was identified in a woman between 40 and 50 years old who had recovered from COVID-19. Sequencing was performed on PBMCs or T cells enriched from blood (not recorded which). The J gene is TRBJ2-5, the V gene TRBV7-7; 7 bases fit TRBD1. The CDR3 protein is CASSLTGLETQYF. The CDR3 bases are TGTGCTAGCAGCTTGACAGGGCTGGAGACCCAGTACTTC.